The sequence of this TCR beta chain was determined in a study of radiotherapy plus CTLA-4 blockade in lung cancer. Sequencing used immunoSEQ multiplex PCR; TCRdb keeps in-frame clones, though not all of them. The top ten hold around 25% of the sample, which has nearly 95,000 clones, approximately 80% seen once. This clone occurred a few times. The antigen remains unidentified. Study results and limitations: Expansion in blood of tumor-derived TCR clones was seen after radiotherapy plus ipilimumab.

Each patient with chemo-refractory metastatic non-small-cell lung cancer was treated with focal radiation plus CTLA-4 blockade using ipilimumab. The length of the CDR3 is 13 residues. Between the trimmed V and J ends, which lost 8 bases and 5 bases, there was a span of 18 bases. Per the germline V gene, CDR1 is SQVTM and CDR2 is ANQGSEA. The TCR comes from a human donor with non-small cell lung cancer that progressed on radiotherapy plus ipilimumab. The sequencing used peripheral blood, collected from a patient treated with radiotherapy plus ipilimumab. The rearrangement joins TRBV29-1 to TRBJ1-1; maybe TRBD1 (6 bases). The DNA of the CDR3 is TGCAGCTACAGCCAGGGGCGCGGGACTGAAGCTTTCTTT. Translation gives CSYSQGRGTEAFF.